This TCR beta chain was retrieved from a study of blood T cell repertoires in COVID-19. Study information: Acute and convalescent COVID-19 specimens originated in the United States, Italy and Spain. The analysed material was cDNA or gDNA that came from T cells, B-cell-depleted T cells, or PBMCs.

Authors' methods: Amplification of reference gene primers provided the estimated nucleated cell counts. The method was immunoSEQ multiplex PCR; TCRdb's version includes in-frame clones alone and lacks a portion of them. V and J calls and clone size are copied from that table; D and trimming were computed from the DNA. The sample carries under 150,000 clones, 88% recorded once. After removal of 2 bases from V and 5 bases from J, the junction contained 10 bases not matched to a gene. Germline CDR1 reads MGHRA; CDR2 reads YSYEKL. The CDR3 length is 18 residues. This TCR was sampled from a human donor in a cohort sampled during active COVID-19. The chain is built from TRBV4-1 and TRBJ2-2, with 11 bases aligning to TRBD2. Sequenced input: peripheral blood. The CDR3 region is CASSQPTSGETGTGELFF. CDR3 in DNA: TGCGCCAGCAGCCAACCGACTAGCGGGGAAACGGGGACCGGGGAGCTGTTTTTT.